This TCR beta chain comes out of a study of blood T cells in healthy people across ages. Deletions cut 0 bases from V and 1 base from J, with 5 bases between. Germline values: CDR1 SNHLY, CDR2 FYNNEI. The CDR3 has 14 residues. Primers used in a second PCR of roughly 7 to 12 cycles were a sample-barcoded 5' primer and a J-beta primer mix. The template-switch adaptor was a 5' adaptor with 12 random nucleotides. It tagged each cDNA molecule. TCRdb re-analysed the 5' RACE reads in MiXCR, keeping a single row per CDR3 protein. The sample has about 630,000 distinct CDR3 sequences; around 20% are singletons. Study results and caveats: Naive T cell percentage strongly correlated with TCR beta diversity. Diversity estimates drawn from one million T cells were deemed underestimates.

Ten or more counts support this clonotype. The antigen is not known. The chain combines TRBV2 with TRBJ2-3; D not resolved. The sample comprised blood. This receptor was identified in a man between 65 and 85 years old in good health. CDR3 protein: CASSEAGGTDTQYF. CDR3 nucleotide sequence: TGTGCCAGCAGTGAAGCGGGCGGCACAGATACGCAGTATTTT.